One and the same sample provided the 6 T cell receptor beta chains below, sequenced in a study of technical replicates of blood from several donors. The repertoire was sequenced with immunoSEQ multiplex PCR; TCRdb's copy has only in-frame clones and lacks some. Found here are approximately 100,000 clones, approximately 96% of them singletons; the top ten hold approximately 0.21%. The specimen was T cells isolated from PBMCs. These receptors were collected from a human donor in good health.

This chain joins TRBV4-2 and TRBJ2-5; 8 bases line up with TRBD2. V dropped 6 bases and J dropped 2; count of bases not matched to a gene: 11. This CDR3 region has 16 residues. The germline gives CDR1 LGHNA, CDR2 YNFKEQ. CDR3: CASRDQGGLEQETQYF. The DNA of the CDR3 is TGTGCCAGCAGGGATCAAGGGGGACTAGAACAAGAGACCCAGTACTTC.

This clone was seen more than once but under ten times. DNA of the CDR3: TGCGCCAGCAGCCAAGATAGTGACACTGAAGCTTTCTTT. Translated: CASSQDSDTEAFF. This chain connects TRBV4-1 to TRBJ1-1; D call uncertain. Germline V gene data show CDR1 as MGHRA and CDR2 as YSYEKL. Trimming removed 0 bases at V and 3 bases at J, with 5 bases between. The CDR3 runs 13 residues.

The chain has TRBV25-1 and TRBJ2-5, with 7 bases that match TRBD2. This CDR3 has 13 residues. Germline loops: CDR1 MGHDK, CDR2 SYGVNS. V lost 6 bases and J lost 5; bases outside the gene matches: 6. DNA of the CDR3: TGTGCCAGCAGATCCGGGGGGAAGGAGACCCAGTACTTC. Its translation: CASRSGGKETQYF.

The chain is built from TRBV10-1 and TRBJ1-2, with 9 bases matching TRBD1. This CDR3 spans 13 amino acids. With 4 bases clipped from V and 5 bases from J, the junction kept 2 bases outside the gene matches. Germline-derived CDR1 and CDR2 are WNHNN and SYGVQD (reference sequence). CDR3 in DNA: TGCGCCAGCAGTGTTGGGACAGGGTATGGCTACACCTTC. As protein: CASSVGTGYGYTF.

J is TRBJ1-2 and V is TRBV15; perhaps TRBD1 as D (5 bases). V dropped 1 base and J dropped 0 bases, with 15 bases sitting between them. Germline CDR1 LNHNV, CDR2 YYDKDF (reference sequence). The CDR3 has 17 residues. The CDR3 reads CATSRVPGLTANYGYTF. The CDR3 bases are TGTGCCACCAGCAGAGTTCCAGGGCTAACAGCTAACTATGGCTACACCTTC.

The chain joins TRBV2 to TRBJ2-7; D possibly corresponds to TRBD2 (6 bases). Trimming cost V 1 base and J 2 bases, with 9 bases left between them. CDR3 length: 14 amino acids. Germline values: CDR1 SNHLY, CDR2 FYNNEI. For the CDR3, the DNA is TGTGCCAGCAGTGAAGGAACTAGCCCCTACGAGCAGTACTTC. Amino acid sequence: CASSEGTSPYEQYF.